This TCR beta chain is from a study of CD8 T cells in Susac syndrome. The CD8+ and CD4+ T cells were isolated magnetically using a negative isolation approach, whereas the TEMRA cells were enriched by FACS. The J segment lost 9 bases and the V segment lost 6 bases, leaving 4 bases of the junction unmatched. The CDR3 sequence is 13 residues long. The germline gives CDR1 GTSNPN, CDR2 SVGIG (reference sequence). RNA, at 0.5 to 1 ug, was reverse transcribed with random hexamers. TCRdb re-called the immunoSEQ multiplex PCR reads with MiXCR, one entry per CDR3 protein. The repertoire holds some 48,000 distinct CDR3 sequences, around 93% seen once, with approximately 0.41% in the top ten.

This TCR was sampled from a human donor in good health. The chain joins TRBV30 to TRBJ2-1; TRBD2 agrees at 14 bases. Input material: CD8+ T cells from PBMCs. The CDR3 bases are TGTGCCTGCGGGACTAGCGGGAGCCTTGAGCAGTTCTTC. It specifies CACGTSGSLEQFF. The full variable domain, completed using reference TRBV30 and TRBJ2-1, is SQTIHQWPATLVQPVGSPLSLECTVEGTSNPNLYWYRQAAGRGLQLLFYSVGIGQISSEVPQNLSASRPQDRQFILSSKKLLLSDSGFYLCACGTSGSLEQFFGPGTRLTVL.